These 22 T cell receptor beta chains came from one sample sequenced in a study of CD8 T cells in Susac syndrome. The RNA, roughly 0.5 to 1 ug, was put through reverse transcription using random hexamers. TCRdb fed the immunoSEQ multiplex PCR reads into MiXCR, producing one record per CDR3 protein. Here the sample spans 150,000 to 250,000 distinct CDR3 sequences, roughly 96% being singletons. Source material: CD4+ T cells from PBMCs. These TCRs come from a human donor with multiple sclerosis.

The rearrangement links TRBV3-1 to TRBJ2-1; D is possibly TRBD1 (6 bases). CDR1 LGHDT and CDR2 YNNKEL come from the germline V gene (reference sequence). The CDR3 totals 14 residues. V was pared by 5 bases and J by 2 bases, with 10 bases between. The CDR3 is CASSFRTAYNEQFF. The CDR3 DNA follows: TGTGCCAGCAGCTTTAGGACAGCCTACAATGAGCAGTTCTTC.

This CDR3 reads CSATGPSGARNEQFF. CDR3 coding DNA: TGCAGTGCTACGGGACCTTCTGGGGCTCGGAATGAGCAGTTCTTC. The chain carries TRBV20-1 and TRBJ2-1; D tentatively fits TRBD1 or TRBD2 (5 bases each). The CDR3 is made up of 15 amino acids. Trimming left V 4 bases short and J 7 bases short, with 20 bases between. Germline V gene data show CDR1 as DFQATT and CDR2 as SNEGSKA (reference sequence).

V gene TRBV24-1 combines with J gene TRBJ2-1; 10 positions match TRBD1. Trimming at V came to 4 bases and at J to 7 bases, leaving 9 bases not matched to a gene. The CDR3 has 16 amino acids. Germline lookup yields CDR1 KGHDR and CDR2 SFDVKD. The CDR3 nucleotides read TGTGCCACCAGTGAGACCAAACCGGGACAGGGGAATGAGCAGTTCTTC. Protein sequence: CATSETKPGQGNEQFF.

V gene TRBV5-1 combines with J gene TRBJ2-7, with 7 bases fitting TRBD2. Losses at the gene ends were 5 bases for V and 3 bases for J; bases not matched to a gene: 5. The CDR3 totals 13 residues. From germline, CDR1 is SGHRS and CDR2 YFSETQ. The CDR3 is CASRQLASYEQYF. DNA for the CDR3: TGCGCCAGCAGGCAACTAGCGAGCTACGAGCAGTACTTC. The variable domain in full, with the rest retrieved from reference TRBV5-1 and TRBJ2-7, is KAGVTQTPRYLIKTRGQQVTLSCSPISGHRSVSWYQQTPGQGLQFLFEYFSETQRNKGNFPGRFSGRQFSNSRSEMNVSTLELGDSALYLCASRQLASYEQYFGPGTRLTVT.

The gene calls are TRBV7-8 and TRBJ2-5, with 10 bases that match TRBD1. CDR1 is SGHVS, CDR2 FQNEAQ, per germline. The CDR3 spans 15 residues. V was clipped by 5 bases and J by 5 bases; unmatched bases: 8. CDR3 loop: CASSPQTGGRETQYF. CDR3 DNA: TGTGCCAGCAGCCCTCAGACAGGGGGCAGGGAGACCCAGTACTTC. The variable domain in full, with the rest retrieved from reference TRBV7-8 and TRBJ2-5, is GAGVSQSPRYKVAKRGQDVALRCDPISGHVSLFWYQQALGQGPEFLTYFQNEAQLDKSGLPSDRFFAERPEGSVSTLKIQRTQQEDSAVYLCASSPQTGGRETQYFGPGTRLLVL.

The V gene is TRBV30, the J gene TRBJ1-1; D is undetermined. Germline CDR1 and CDR2: GTSNPN and SVGIG (reference sequence). Trimming took 0 bases from V and 4 from J, leaving 6 bases between them. The CDR3 runs to 12 residues. The CDR3 DNA sequence: TGTGCCTGGAGTGTATTAAGCACTGAAGCTTTCTTT. Protein sequence: CAWSVLSTEAFF.

This chain uses TRBV7-9 with TRBJ2-7, with TRBD1 identical over 8 bases. The CDR3 covers 15 residues. Losses at the gene ends were 5 bases for V and 1 base for J; bases not matched to a gene: 7. Germline CDR1 reads SEHNR; CDR2 reads FQNEAQ (reference sequence). CDR3 residues: CASSPRQGNSYEQYF. CDR3 in DNA: TGTGCCAGCAGCCCTCGACAGGGGAATTCCTACGAGCAGTACTTC. Drawing the rest from reference TRBV7-9 and TRBJ2-7, the complete variable domain is DTGVSQNPRHKITKRGQNVTFRCDPISEHNRLYWYRQTLGQGPEFLTYFQNEAQLEKSRLLSDRFSAERPKGSFSTLEIQRTEQGDSAMYLCASSPRQGNSYEQYFGPGTRLTVT.

The rearrangement uses TRBV11-2 and TRBJ2-7, with D hard to call. The CDR3 covers 13 residues. Trimming removed 4 bases at V and 6 bases at J, with 13 bases between. Germline CDR1 SGHAT, CDR2 FQNNGV. The CDR3 nucleotides are TGTGCCAGCAGCTCGAATCACCACCCCGAGCAGTACTTC. Amino acids: CASSSNHHPEQYF.

This clonotype was detected only once. This chain links TRBV7-9 with TRBJ2-5, with D possibly TRBD1 on 6 matching bases. CDR1 is SEHNR, CDR2 FQNEAQ, per germline (reference sequence). Trimming left V 5 bases short and J 4 bases short, with 17 bases between. This CDR3 has 15 residues. CDR3 in amino acids: CASSPYGTQGETQYF. Written as DNA, the CDR3 is TGTGCCAGCAGCCCCTACGGGACACAGGGAGAGACCCAGTACTTC.

The chain carries TRBV15 and TRBJ2-5; D unclear. CDR3 size: 13 residues. CDR1 is LNHNV and CDR2 is YYDKDF in the germline V gene (reference sequence). V lost 5 bases, J lost 1 base, and 8 bases lay in between. CDR3 DNA sequence: TGTGCCACCAGCGGCGGAACCCAAGAGACCCAGTACTTC. Translation: CATSGGTQETQYF.

The chain uses TRBV20-1 and TRBJ1-1; D is perhaps TRBD1 (6 bases). Looked up from germline, CDR1 is DFQATT and CDR2 is SNEGSKA (reference sequence). Trimming took off 2 bases at V and 3 bases at J, with 13 bases between the two ends. CDR3 size: 14 residues. CDR3 sequence: CSARPPTGYTEAFF. As DNA, the CDR3 is TGCAGTGCTAGACCTCCTACAGGGTACACTGAAGCTTTCTTT.

J is TRBJ1-5 and V is TRBV12-3 or TRBV12-4; the match to TRBD1 covers 7 bases. The CDR3 loop spans 16 amino acids. V was pared by 4 bases and J by 2 bases, with 8 bases of the junction left unmatched. The DNA of the CDR3 is TGTGCCAGCAGTTCACGACAGGGTACGGGCAATCAGCCCCAGCATTTT. It specifies CASSSRQGTGNQPQHF.

The CDR3 loop is CASSDHPGGEETQYF. For the CDR3, the DNA is TGTGCCAGCAGCGACCACCCCGGAGGGGAAGAGACCCAGTACTTC. This rearrangement joins TRBV9 to TRBJ2-5, with D possibly TRBD2 on 6 matching bases. Between the trimmed V and J ends, which lost 3 bases and 3 bases, there was a span of 15 bases. CDR1 SGDLS and CDR2 YYNGEE come from the germline V gene. The CDR3 loop spans 15 amino acids. The complete variable domain, with remaining parts taken from reference TRBV9 and TRBJ2-5, reads DSGVTQTPKHLITATGQRVTLRCSPRSGDLSVYWYQQSLDQGLQFLIQYYNGEERAKGNILERFSAQQFPDLHSELNLSSLELGDSALYFCASSDHPGGEETQYFGPGTRLLVL.

J is TRBJ2-7 and V is TRBV3-1, with D possibly matching TRBD2 (5 bases). V lost 0 bases to trimming and J lost 7 bases, with 16 bases between them. CDR3 size: 15 residues. Looked up from germline, CDR1 is LGHDT and CDR2 is YNNKEL (reference sequence). The CDR3 loop is CASSQDPVGRGEQYF. The CDR3 nucleotides read TGTGCCAGCAGCCAAGATCCTGTAGGGAGAGGAGAGCAGTACTTC.

The rearrangement uses TRBV20-1 and TRBJ1-1, with TRBD1 as a possible D gene (5 bases). The V end was cut by 0 bases, the J end by 5 bases, with 10 bases between. The germline gives CDR1 DFQATT, CDR2 SNEGSKA (reference sequence). The CDR3 loop spans 13 amino acids. This CDR3 reads CSARDPRGTEAFF. CDR3 nucleotides: TGCAGTGCTAGAGATCCACGGGGGACTGAAGCTTTCTTT.

The chain carries TRBV11-2 and TRBJ2-3, with TRBD1 identical over 10 bases. The CDR3 sequence is 15 residues long. Germline V gene lookup returns CDR1 SGHAT and CDR2 FQNNGV. Germline trimming cut 10 bases from V and 4 bases from J; bases unmatched to any gene: 11. The DNA of the CDR3 is TGTGCCACCTCGACCGGGACAGGGGTCGCAGATACGCAGTATTTT. Translated, it gives CATSTGTGVADTQYF.

CDR3 coding DNA: TGTGCCAGCAGCCCGTGGACAGGGGGCACAGATACGCAGTATTTT. It translates to CASSPWTGGTDTQYF. The J gene is TRBJ2-3, the V gene TRBV3-1; 9 nucleotides agree with TRBD1. V lost 4 bases, J lost 1 base, and 3 bases stayed unmatched. The CDR3 sequence is 15 residues long. CDR1 is LGHDT, CDR2 YNNKEL, per germline (reference sequence).

The J gene is TRBJ2-1, the V gene TRBV2; no clear D. The CDR3 has 11 residues. The germline V gene encodes CDR1 SNHLY and CDR2 FYNNEI. With 6 bases removed from V and 8 bases from J, the gap between germline ends came to 8 bases. The CDR3 DNA follows: TGTGCCAGCAGGGTCGGCGATGAGCAGTTCTTC. This codes for CASRVGDEQFF.

The chain employs TRBV20-1 and TRBJ2-1, with 12 positions matching TRBD2. The CDR3 spans 15 residues. CDR1 is DFQATT and CDR2 is SNEGSKA in the germline V gene (reference sequence). V shed 3 bases and J 9 bases; nucleotides not matched to a gene: 9. As DNA, the CDR3 is TGCAGTGCTAGTTCCTGGACTAGCGGGGTTCGTGAGCAGTTCTTC. Amino acid sequence: CSASSWTSGVREQFF.

The chain has TRBV7-3 and TRBJ2-7; either TRBD1 or TRBD2 may fit D (5 bases each). The CDR3 contains 13 residues. Trimming cost V 5 bases and J 7 bases, with 15 bases left between them. The germline V gene encodes CDR1 SGHTA and CDR2 FQGTGA. The CDR3 protein is CASSPARGDEQYF. The CDR3 DNA reads TGTGCCAGCAGCCCGGCGAGGGGAGATGAGCAGTACTTC.

The rearrangement uses TRBV5-4 and TRBJ2-1; TRBD1 matches at 7 bases. The CDR3 covers 12 residues. V gave up 0 bases and J gave up 16 bases; unmatched junction bases: 7. The germline V gene has CDR1 SGHNT and CDR2 YYREEE (reference sequence). CDR3 loop: CASSLDVGQEFF. The CDR3 coding sequence is TGTGCCAGCAGCTTGGACGTAGGACAGGAATTCTTC. Looking up the rest from reference TRBV5-4 and TRBJ2-1 gives the full variable domain: ETGVTQSPTHLIKTRGQQVTLRCSSQSGHNTVSWYQQALGQGPQFIFQYYREEENGRGNFPPRFSGLQFPNYSSELNVNALELDDSALYLCASSLDVGQEFFGPGTRLTVL.

The V call is TRBV4-1, the J call TRBJ2-2, with a tentative D call TRBD2 (6 bases). The germline V gene encodes CDR1 MGHRA and CDR2 YSYEKL. Trimming removed 4 bases at V and 2 bases at J, with 14 bases between. The CDR3 runs 16 residues. CDR3 nucleotide sequence: TGCGCCAGCAGCCGAAGACTAGGCCAAAACACCGGGGAGCTGTTTTTT. This encodes CASSRRLGQNTGELFF.